One and the same sample provided the 9 T cell receptor beta chains below, sequenced in a study of blood T cell repertoires in COVID-19 (dated by TCRdb to the early 2020s). Receptor libraries were prepared by the immunoSEQ multiplex PCR assay. TCRdb holds this immuneACCESS table with in-frame rearrangements only. Some clones are missing; in checked studies, unresolved V genes explain under half, and the rest has no known cause. A total of 35,000 to 45,000 clones appear in this sample, 70% to 85% of them only once. Roughly a third of the sample comes from the top ten. Sequencing was carried out using peripheral blood. Receptors were obtained from a woman older than 75 with acute or convalescent COVID-19.

This sequence joins TRBV6-5 and TRBJ2-1; 7 bases are a match to TRBD2. The CDR3 totals 15 residues. From germline, CDR1 is MNHEY and CDR2 SVGAGI. Trimming cost V 5 bases and J 1 base; bases outside gene matches: 5. CDR3 sequence reads: CASSRSGTSYNEQFF. CDR3 sequence (DNA): TGTGCCAGCAGTCGAAGCGGGACTTCCTACAATGAGCAGTTCTTC.

V usage is TRBV19 and J usage is TRBJ2-1; D might be TRBD2 (5 bases). Germline-derived CDR1 and CDR2 are LNHDA and SQIVND (reference sequence). Trimming took off 3 bases at V and 7 bases at J, with 19 bases between the two ends. The CDR3 runs 16 residues. This chain's CDR3 is CASSISAVLTGNEQFF. DNA of the CDR3: TGTGCCAGTAGTATTTCGGCGGTCCTGACGGGGAATGAGCAGTTCTTC. Combining the CDR3 with reference TRBV19 and TRBJ2-1 gives the whole variable domain DGGITQSPKYLFRKEGQNVTLSCEQNLNHDAMYWYRQDPGQGLRLIYYSQIVNDFQKGDIAEGYSVSREKKESFPLTVTSAQKNPTAFYLCASSISAVLTGNEQFFGPGTRLTVL.

This clone was counted a few times. The DNA for the CDR3 is TGTGCCTGGAGTGTACAGGGGGCCGGGAACACTGAAGCTTTCTTT. Encoded protein: CAWSVQGAGNTEAFF. The V and J genes are TRBV30 and TRBJ1-1; 9 nucleotides line up with TRBD1. Unmatched junction bases numbered 3, after V lost 0 bases and J lost 1 base. Germline assignment: CDR1 GTSNPN and CDR2 SVGIG (reference sequence). The CDR3 is 15 amino acids. The full variable domain, completed using reference TRBV30 and TRBJ1-1, is SQTIHQWPATLVQPVGSPLSLECTVEGTSNPNLYWYRQAAGRGLQLLFYSVGIGQISSEVPQNLSASRPQDRQFILSSKKLLLSDSGFYLCAWSVQGAGNTEAFFGQGTRLTVV.

This rearrangement joins TRBV9 to TRBJ1-1; maybe TRBD1 (6 bases). CDR3 length equals 14 residues. Germline loops: CDR1 SGDLS, CDR2 YYNGEE. Trimming left V 0 bases short and J 3 bases short, with 9 bases between. The CDR3: CASSVAGAYTEAFF. In DNA form, the CDR3 reads TGTGCCAGCAGCGTAGCAGGGGCGTACACTGAAGCTTTCTTT.

The chain recombines TRBV7-8 with TRBJ2-7; D possibly corresponds to TRBD1 (5 bases). The CDR3 is made up of 14 amino acids. Trimming pared 1 base from V and 2 bases from J, leaving 9 bases between. Per germline, CDR1 SGHVS and CDR2 FQNEAQ. The chain's CDR3 is CASSLVDIAYEQYF. The CDR3 nucleotides are TGTGCCAGCAGCTTAGTGGACATTGCCTACGAGCAGTACTTC.

The gene calls are TRBV27 and TRBJ1-1; D is unclear. The V gene lost 3 bases and the J gene lost 1 base, with 12 bases spanning the gap. This CDR3 region has 15 residues. CDR1 and CDR2 from the germline V gene are MNHEY and SMNVEV (reference sequence). The CDR3 nucleotides are TGTGCCAGCAGTTTCGCGGGCGCCGGGAACACTGAAGCTTTCTTT. Amino acid sequence: CASSFAGAGNTEAFF.

The chain links TRBV5-1 to TRBJ2-7, with D maybe TRBD2 (6 bases). V lost 4 bases and J lost 3, with 11 bases in between. The germline gives CDR1 SGHRS, CDR2 YFSETQ. CDR3 length equals 13 residues. This CDR3 reads CASSDGTFYEQYF. The CDR3, as DNA: TGCGCCAGCAGCGATGGGACTTTCTACGAGCAGTACTTC.

The rearrangement joins TRBV27 to TRBJ2-2; 9 bases line up with TRBD1. The CDR3 spans 15 residues. The germline gives CDR1 MNHEY, CDR2 SMNVEV (reference sequence). Unmatched junction bases numbered 10, after V lost 6 bases and J lost 8 bases. CDR3 loop: CASSPGQGKGGELFF. In DNA form, the CDR3 reads TGTGCCAGCAGCCCGGGACAGGGAAAGGGGGGGGAGCTGTTTTTT.

The chain couples TRBV7-2 to TRBJ2-1; a possible D gene is TRBD2 (5 bases). Germline V gene data show CDR1 as SGHTA and CDR2 as FQGNSA. V lost 0 bases and J 2 bases, leaving 11 bases between the germline ends. The CDR3 consists of 16 residues. CDR3 bases: TGTGCCAGCAGCTTAGCTGCTAGCTCCCCCTACAATGAGCAGTTCTTC. Protein product: CASSLAASSPYNEQFF.